These 7 T cell receptor beta chains came from one sample sequenced in a study of blood T cell repertoires in COVID-19. Libraries were prepared by immunoSEQ multiplex PCR; TCRdb keeps only in-frame clonotypes and omits some of them. The repertoire holds under 250,000 clones, with 70% to 90% as singletons. Sequenced sample: peripheral blood. All receptors derive from a woman in her thirties with COVID-19, enrolled during active disease.

This clone was counted a single time. This rearrangement joins TRBV24-1 to TRBJ2-3; 12 bases map to TRBD2. The V gene's germline CDR1 is KGHDR and CDR2 SFDVKD. V lost 3 bases and J lost 7; bases outside the gene matches: 10. The CDR3 extends over 17 amino acids. CDR3 bases: TGTGCCACCAGTGATCAGTTCCTAGCGGGAGGGCGCTATACGCAGTATTTT. This codes for CATSDQFLAGGRYTQYF.

This chain joins TRBV24-1 and TRBJ2-2; D unresolved. CDR1 and CDR2 (germline): KGHDR, SFDVKD. Trimming pared 9 bases from V and 4 bases from J, leaving 11 bases between. The CDR3 is 13 residues long. The CDR3 nucleotides read TGTGCCACCGGCCGACAAAGCACCGGGGAGCTGTTTTTT. Protein sequence: CATGRQSTGELFF.

CDR3 in amino acids: CASSESRGGYQPQHF. CDR3 bases: TGTGCCAGCAGTGAATCTAGGGGGGGCTATCAGCCCCAGCATTTT. This rearrangement joins TRBV2 to TRBJ1-5; D may be TRBD1 (6 bases). The germline V gene has CDR1 SNHLY and CDR2 FYNNEI. The CDR3 is made up of 15 amino acids. Trimming took 2 bases from V and 5 from J, leaving 13 bases between them.

The chain couples TRBV12-3 or TRBV12-4 to TRBJ2-5; D might be TRBD1 (5 bases). The CDR3 spans 13 residues. The V end was cut by 5 bases, the J end by 0 bases, with 7 bases between. The CDR3 DNA sequence: TGTGCCAGCAGTCCAGGGTACCAAGAGACCCAGTACTTC. This codes for CASSPGYQETQYF.

This chain connects TRBV12-3 or TRBV12-4 to TRBJ1-1; no firm D call. V was trimmed by 3 bases and J by 1 base, leaving 6 bases between them. The CDR3 covers 13 residues. CDR3 in amino acids: CASSFRRNTEAFF. The CDR3 DNA follows: TGTGCCAGCAGTTTTAGGAGGAACACTGAAGCTTTCTTT.

The V gene is TRBV9, the J gene TRBJ1-5; D possibly corresponds to TRBD1 (5 bases). The CDR3 spans 15 residues. Trimming left V 1 base short and J 3 bases short, with 11 bases between. CDR1 SGDLS and CDR2 YYNGEE come from the germline V gene. In nucleotides, the CDR3 is TGTGCCAGCAGCGTACTTAGACAGACCAATCAGCCCCAGCATTTT. As protein: CASSVLRQTNQPQHF.

In its sample, this clone was seen once. The chain couples TRBV7-9 to TRBJ2-1; perhaps TRBD1 as D (5 bases). V was shortened by 4 bases and J by 4 bases, with 14 bases between the two germline ends. Germline V gene lookup returns CDR1 SEHNR and CDR2 FQNEAQ (reference sequence). This CDR3 has 15 residues. CDR3 residues: CASSWSRAGYNEQFF. The CDR3 DNA follows: TGTGCCAGCAGCTGGAGCCGGGCAGGGTACAATGAGCAGTTCTTC.